This is a list of T cell receptor beta chains from one sample in a study of CD8 T cells in Susac syndrome. TCRdb re-called the immunoSEQ multiplex PCR reads with MiXCR, one entry per CDR3 protein. Found here are 180,000 or so distinct CDR3 sequences, less than 95% of them singletons; the top ten hold 0.1%. The specimen sequenced was CD4+ T cells from PBMCs. Receptors were obtained from a human donor in good health. Both conserved end residues are trimmed from each CDR3. The order of the fields is V gene, clone size, J gene, D gene, CDR3 length, CDR3 protein. A D gene is named only where the DNA matches it firmly. Only some rows state a clone size, as once, few, many or a class for expanded clones.

V: TRBV7-6
size: NA
J: TRBJ2-5
D: NA
length: 13
CDR3: ASSLAWLKQETQY

V: TRBV2
size: NA
J: TRBJ2-2
D: NA
length: 10
CDR3: ASGGSTGELF

V: TRBV29-1
size: NA
J: TRBJ2-7
D: TRBD1
length: 11
CDR3: SVDRTGSDEQY

V: TRBV29-1
size: NA
J: TRBJ2-1
D: NA
length: 13
CDR3: SVRAIGRRVGEQF

V: TRBV7-3
size: NA
J: TRBJ2-3
D: NA
length: 16
CDR3: ASSPGLVGGTSTDTQY

V: TRBV20-1
size: NA
J: TRBJ1-5
D: NA
length: 13
CDR3: SARLPQGVVEPQH

V: TRBV30
size: NA
J: TRBJ1-5
D: NA
length: 13
CDR3: AWKGGRGANQPQH

V: TRBV12-3/TRBV12-4
size: NA
J: TRBJ2-7
D: TRBD2
length: 12
CDR3: ASSERENSYEQY

V: TRBV20-1
size: NA
J: TRBJ2-7
D: NA
length: 13
CDR3: SSEGRGILSYEQY

V: TRBV29-1
size: NA
J: TRBJ2-5
D: TRBD2
length: 12
CDR3: SGRTSGGQETQY

V: TRBV6-2/TRBV6-3
size: once
J: TRBJ2-2
D: TRBD1
length: 13
CDR3: ASRRTGSDTGELF

V: TRBV5-1
size: once
J: TRBJ2-1
D: NA
length: 14
CDR3: ASSGGWPGGANEQF

V: TRBV19
size: NA
J: TRBJ2-1
D: NA
length: 11
CDR3: ASSIQRNNEQF

V: TRBV29-1
size: NA
J: TRBJ2-1
D: NA
length: 12
CDR3: SVKGRGNYNEQF

V: TRBV12-3/TRBV12-4
size: NA
J: TRBJ2-7
D: TRBD1
length: 10
CDR3: ASSSGQGWQY

V: TRBV20-1
size: NA
J: TRBJ2-5
D: NA
length: 13
CDR3: SAEGPRRFQETQY

V: TRBV28
size: NA
J: TRBJ1-1
D: NA
length: 10
CDR3: ATHSRSIAAF

V: TRBV18
size: NA
J: TRBJ1-4
D: NA
length: 10
CDR3: ASSRINEKLF

V: TRBV20-1
size: NA
J: TRBJ2-7
D: NA
length: 11
CDR3: SADPGLNYEQY

V: TRBV28
size: NA
J: TRBJ2-7
D: NA
length: 13
CDR3: ASSPPGLGTYEQY

V: TRBV7-9
size: NA
J: TRBJ2-7
D: TRBD1
length: 12
CDR3: ASSAGTGGAEQY

V: TRBV25-1
size: NA
J: TRBJ1-3
D: NA
length: 13
CDR3: ASSEYGHTGNTIY

V: TRBV7-9
size: NA
J: TRBJ2-7
D: NA
length: 11
CDR3: ASSLGNYYEQY

V: TRBV3-1
size: NA
J: TRBJ1-3
D: NA
length: 10
CDR3: ASSQGANTIY

V: TRBV11-1
size: NA
J: TRBJ2-1
D: NA
length: 12
CDR3: ASRGTGLPNEQF

V: TRBV30
size: once
J: TRBJ2-5
D: NA
length: 10
CDR3: AWSVRHETQY

V: TRBV24-1
size: NA
J: TRBJ2-7
D: NA
length: 9
CDR3: ATSVGYEQY

V: TRBV7-2
size: NA
J: TRBJ1-1
D: NA
length: 11
CDR3: ASSLSANTEAF

V: TRBV3-1
size: NA
J: TRBJ2-4
D: NA
length: 12
CDR3: ASSQDDPYGIQY